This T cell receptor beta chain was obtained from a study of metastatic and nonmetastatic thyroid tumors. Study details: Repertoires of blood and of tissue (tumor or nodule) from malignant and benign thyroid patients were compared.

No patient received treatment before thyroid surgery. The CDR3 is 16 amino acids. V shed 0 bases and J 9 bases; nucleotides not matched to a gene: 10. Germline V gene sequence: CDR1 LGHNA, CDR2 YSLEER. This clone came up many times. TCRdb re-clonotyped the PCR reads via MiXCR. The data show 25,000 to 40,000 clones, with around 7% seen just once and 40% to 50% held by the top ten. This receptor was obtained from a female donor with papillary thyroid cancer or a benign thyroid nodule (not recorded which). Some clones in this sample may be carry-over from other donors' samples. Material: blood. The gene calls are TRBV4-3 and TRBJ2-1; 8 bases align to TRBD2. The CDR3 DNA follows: TGCGCCAGCAGCCAAGATAGGGCGGGGGGCTACCCTGAGCAGTTCTTC. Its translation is CASSQDRAGGYPEQFF.